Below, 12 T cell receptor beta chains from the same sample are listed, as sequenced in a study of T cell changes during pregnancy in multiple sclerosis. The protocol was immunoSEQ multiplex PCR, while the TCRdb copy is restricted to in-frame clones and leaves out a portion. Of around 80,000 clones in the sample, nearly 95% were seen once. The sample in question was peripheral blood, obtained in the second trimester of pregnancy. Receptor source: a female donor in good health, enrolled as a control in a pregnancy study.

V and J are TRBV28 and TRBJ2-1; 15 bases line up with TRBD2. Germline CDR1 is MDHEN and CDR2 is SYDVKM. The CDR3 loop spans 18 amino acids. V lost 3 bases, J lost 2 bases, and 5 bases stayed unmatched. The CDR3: CASSLGLAGGPTYNEQFF. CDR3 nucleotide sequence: TGTGCCAGCAGTTTGGGACTAGCGGGAGGACCTACCTACAATGAGCAGTTCTTC.

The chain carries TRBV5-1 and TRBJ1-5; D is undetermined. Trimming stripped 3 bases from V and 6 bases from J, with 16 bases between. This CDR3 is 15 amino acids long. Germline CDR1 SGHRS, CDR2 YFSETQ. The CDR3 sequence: CASSYSGGAGQPQHF. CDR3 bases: TGCGCCAGCAGCTATTCAGGAGGCGCGGGTCAGCCCCAGCATTTT.

CDR3: CASDPSGRARNEQFF. The CDR3 DNA sequence: TGTGCCAGCGATCCAAGCGGGAGGGCGAGGAATGAGCAGTTCTTC. The chain is built from TRBV7-9 and TRBJ2-1; 10 bases line up with TRBD2. Germline V CDR1 and CDR2: SEHNR, FQNEAQ (reference sequence). The CDR3 extends over 15 amino acids. V shed 8 bases and J 7 bases; nucleotides not matched to a gene: 11. Drawing the rest from reference TRBV7-9 and TRBJ2-1, the complete variable domain is DTGVSQNPRHKITKRGQNVTFRCDPISEHNRLYWYRQTLGQGPEFLTYFQNEAQLEKSRLLSDRFSAERPKGSFSTLEIQRTEQGDSAMYLCASDPSGRARNEQFFGPGTRLTVL.

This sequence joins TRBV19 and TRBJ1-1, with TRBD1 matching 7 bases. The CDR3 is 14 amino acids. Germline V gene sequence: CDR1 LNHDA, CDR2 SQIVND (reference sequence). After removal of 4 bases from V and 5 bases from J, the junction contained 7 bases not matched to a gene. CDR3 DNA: TGTGCCAGTAGTACGACAGGGTTGCGTACTGAAGCTTTCTTT. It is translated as CASSTTGLRTEAFF. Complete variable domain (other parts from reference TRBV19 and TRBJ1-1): DGGITQSPKYLFRKEGQNVTLSCEQNLNHDAMYWYRQDPGQGLRLIYYSQIVNDFQKGDIAEGYSVSREKKESFPLTVTSAQKNPTAFYLCASSTTGLRTEAFFGQGTRLTVV.

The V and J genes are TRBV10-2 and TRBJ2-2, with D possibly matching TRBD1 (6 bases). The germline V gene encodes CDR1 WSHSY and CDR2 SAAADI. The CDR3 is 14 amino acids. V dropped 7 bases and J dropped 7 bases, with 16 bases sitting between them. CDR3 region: CASTFKTGHGELFF. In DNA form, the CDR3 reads TGCGCCAGCACCTTCAAAACAGGGCACGGGGAGCTGTTTTTT.

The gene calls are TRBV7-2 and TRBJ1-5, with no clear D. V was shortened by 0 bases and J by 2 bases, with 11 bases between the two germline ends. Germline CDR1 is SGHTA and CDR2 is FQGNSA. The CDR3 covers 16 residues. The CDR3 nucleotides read TGTGCCAGCAGCTTAGCTGCGTATCGGGGCAATCAGCCCCAGCATTTT. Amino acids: CASSLAAYRGNQPQHF.

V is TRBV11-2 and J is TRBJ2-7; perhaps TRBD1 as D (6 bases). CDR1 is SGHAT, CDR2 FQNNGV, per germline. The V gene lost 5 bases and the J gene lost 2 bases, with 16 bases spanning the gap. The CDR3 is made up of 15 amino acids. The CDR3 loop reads CASSHEPDSPYEQYF. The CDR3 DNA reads TGTGCCAGCAGCCACGAGCCGGACAGCCCCTACGAGCAGTACTTC.

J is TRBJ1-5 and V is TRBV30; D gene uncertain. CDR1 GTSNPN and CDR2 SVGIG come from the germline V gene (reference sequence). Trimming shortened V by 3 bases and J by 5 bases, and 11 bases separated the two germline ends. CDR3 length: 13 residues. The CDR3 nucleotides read TGTGCCTGGAGGTCGGGGTTGGATCAGCCCCAGCATTTT. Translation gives CAWRSGLDQPQHF.

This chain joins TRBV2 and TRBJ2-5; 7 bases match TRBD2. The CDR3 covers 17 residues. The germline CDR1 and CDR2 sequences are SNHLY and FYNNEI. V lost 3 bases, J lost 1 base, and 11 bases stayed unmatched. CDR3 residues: CASSDGSRETFQETQYF. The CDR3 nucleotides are TGTGCCAGCAGTGACGGCTCGCGGGAGACTTTCCAAGAGACCCAGTACTTC.

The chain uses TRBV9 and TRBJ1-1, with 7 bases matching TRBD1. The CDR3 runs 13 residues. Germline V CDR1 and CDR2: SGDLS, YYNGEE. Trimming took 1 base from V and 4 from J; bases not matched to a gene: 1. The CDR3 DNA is TGTGCCAGCAGCGTACAGGGGGGCACTGAAGCTTTCTTT. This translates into CASSVQGGTEAFF.

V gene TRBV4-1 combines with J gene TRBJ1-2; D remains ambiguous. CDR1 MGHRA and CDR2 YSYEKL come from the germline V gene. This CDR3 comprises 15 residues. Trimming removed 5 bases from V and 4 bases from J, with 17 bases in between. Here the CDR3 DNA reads TGCGCCAGCAGCAGCCCCAGCCCCTCGGGCTATGGCTACACCTTC. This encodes CASSSPSPSGYGYTF.

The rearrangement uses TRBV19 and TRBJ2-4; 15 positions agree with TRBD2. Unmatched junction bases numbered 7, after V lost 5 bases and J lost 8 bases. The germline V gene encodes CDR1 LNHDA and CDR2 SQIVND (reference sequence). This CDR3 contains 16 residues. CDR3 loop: CASSPWTSGRAYIQYF. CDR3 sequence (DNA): TGTGCCAGTAGTCCGTGGACTAGCGGGAGGGCATACATTCAGTACTTC.